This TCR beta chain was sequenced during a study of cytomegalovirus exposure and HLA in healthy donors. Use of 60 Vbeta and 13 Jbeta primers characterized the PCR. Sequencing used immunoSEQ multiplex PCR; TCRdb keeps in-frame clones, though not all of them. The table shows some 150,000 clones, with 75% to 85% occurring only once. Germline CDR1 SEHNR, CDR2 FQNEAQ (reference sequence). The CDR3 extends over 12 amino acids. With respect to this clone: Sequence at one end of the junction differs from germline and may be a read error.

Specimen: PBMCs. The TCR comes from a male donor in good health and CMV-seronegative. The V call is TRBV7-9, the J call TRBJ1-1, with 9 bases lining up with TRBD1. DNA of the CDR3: TGTTCCAGCAGCTCACAGGGGGCAGAAGCTTTCTTT. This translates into CSSSSQGAEAFF.